The present T cell receptor (beta chain) was sequenced within a study of vaccination and CD4 T cells after COVID-19. Whole-study findings and limits: Convalescent patients had a median roughly 86% of post-vaccine SARS-CoV-2-reactive clones that were detected only after vaccination, not before it.

As to treatment: roughly ten-day PBMC culture with coronavirus spike peptide pools or control peptides (ViraFEST assay). Medium was half-exchanged with fresh IL-2 medium on days 3 and 7. Investigators isolated CD4+ T cells by negative selection after less than twelve days of culture. Cultured CD4+ T cell DNA underwent sequencing with the Oncomine TCR Beta short-read assay. Genomic DNA was drawn out of CD4+ T cells grown in culture. TCRdb processed the PCR reads anew with MiXCR; each CDR3 protein has one entry. This sample has about 20,000 distinct CDR3 sequences, with around 55% found just once. In regard to this clonotype: What it binds is not known.

Trimming took 3 bases from V and 10 from J, leaving 16 bases between them. Germline CDR1 reads LNHDA; CDR2 reads SQIVND (reference sequence). CDR3 length equals 14 residues. The TCR was taken from a human donor who had recovered from COVID-19. The sequenced sample was CD4+ T cells from blood, cultured in vitro. The gene calls are TRBV19 and TRBJ1-5; D not certain. The CDR3 loop is CASSISHGVVPQHF. DNA of the CDR3: TGTGCCAGTAGTATTTCGCATGGAGTGGTCCCCCAGCATTTT.